Each of the 28 T cell receptor beta chains below was sequenced from the same sample in a study of blood T cell repertoires in COVID-19. The protocol was immunoSEQ multiplex PCR, while the TCRdb copy is restricted to in-frame clones and leaves out a portion. This sample yields approximately 90,000 clones, of which approximately 91% are seen a single time; about 3.2% belongs to the top ten. Sequencing was carried out using peripheral blood. The receptor source for this set is a woman aged 70-85 years with acute or convalescent COVID-19.

V usage is TRBV4-1 and J usage is TRBJ2-1; 9 nucleotides line up with TRBD2. V trimming: 6 bases; J trimming: 5 bases; junction bases outside the gene matches: 14. In germline, CDR1 is MGHRA, CDR2 YSYEKL. The CDR3 length is 17 residues. The CDR3 bases are TGCGCCAGCAGGAATGTAGGTCGCGGGAGGGCCGACAATGAGCAGTTCTTC. It is translated as CASRNVGRGRADNEQFF.

This chain links TRBV5-1 with TRBJ1-6; 9 nucleotides match TRBD1. The CDR3 runs 16 residues. V gave up 4 bases and J gave up 9 bases; unmatched junction bases: 11. The germline CDR1 and CDR2 sequences are SGHRS and YFSETQ. DNA of the CDR3: TGCGCCAGCAGCCTCCAACCGACAGGGGGAGGTTCACCCCTCCACTTT. Translation: CASSLQPTGGGSPLHF.

This chain joins TRBV6-5 and TRBJ1-5; weak D call: TRBD1 (6 bases). Deletions cut 4 bases from V and 1 base from J, with 14 bases between. The germline CDR1 and CDR2 sequences are MNHEY and SVGAGI. The CDR3 runs to 16 residues. CDR3 in amino acids: CASSFGKDRSNQPQHF. In DNA form, the CDR3 reads TGTGCCAGCAGTTTTGGAAAGGACAGAAGCAATCAGCCCCAGCATTTT.

The chain couples TRBV5-1 to TRBJ1-1; D gene ambiguous. The CDR3 has 13 residues. The V gene lost 3 bases and the J gene lost 1 base, with 7 bases spanning the gap. The germline gives CDR1 SGHRS, CDR2 YFSETQ. The CDR3: CASSSGWNTEAFF. In DNA form, the CDR3 reads TGCGCCAGCAGCTCCGGTTGGAACACTGAAGCTTTCTTT.

The V call is TRBV7-5, the J call TRBJ2-3; TRBD2 reflects the table's D call only, with no check against the DNA. TRBV7-5 is noted as a pseudogene. The CDR3 runs to 17 residues. DNA of the CDR3: TGTGCCAGAAGCGCAACAATAATAGCGGCCCCCACAGATACGCAGTATTTT. Translated: CARSATIIAAPTDTQYF.

The chain recombines TRBV2 with TRBJ2-5; TRBD2 might be the D (5 bases). The CDR3 is made up of 15 amino acids. Germline CDR1 SNHLY, CDR2 FYNNEI. V lost 7 bases to trimming and J lost 0 bases, with 15 bases between them. The CDR3 spells CASTTQRGNQETQYF. In DNA, the CDR3 is TGTGCCAGCACCACCCAACGGGGAAACCAAGAGACCCAGTACTTC. Variable domain in full (rest from reference TRBV2 and TRBJ2-5): EPEVTQTPSHQVTQMGQEVILRCVPISNHLYFYWYRQILGQKVEFLVSFYNNEISEKSEIFDDQFSVERPDGSNFTLKIRSTKLEDSAMYFCASTTQRGNQETQYFGPGTRLLVL.

The chain has TRBV5-6 and TRBJ1-1; D not resolved. Germline CDR1 SGHDT, CDR2 YYEEEE. The V end was cut by 0 bases, the J end by 5 bases, with 8 bases between. This CDR3 spans 13 amino acids. The CDR3 is CASSLGARTEAFF. The CDR3 DNA is TGTGCCAGCAGCTTGGGGGCGCGAACTGAAGCTTTCTTT.

The CDR3 DNA sequence: TGCGCCAGCAGCTTGAACGGGCGGGGGACGAGCACAGATACGCAGTATTTT. Translated: CASSLNGRGTSTDTQYF. The rearrangement joins TRBV5-1 to TRBJ2-3; 7 bases agree with TRBD2. Per the germline V gene, CDR1 is SGHRS and CDR2 is YFSETQ. The ends lost 1 base at V and 0 bases at J; junction bases unmatched: 8. The CDR3 is 17 residues long.

This clone has only one observation. J is TRBJ1-5 and V is TRBV9; tentative D call: TRBD1 (6 bases). V lost 0 bases and J lost 4, with 8 bases in between. Germline values: CDR1 SGDLS, CDR2 YYNGEE. This CDR3 is 14 amino acids long. The CDR3 nucleotides read TGTGCCAGCAGCGTAGGAGACAGGAATCAGCCCCAGCATTTT. Amino acids: CASSVGDRNQPQHF.

The chain uses TRBV27 and TRBJ1-2; 8 bases line up with TRBD1. The trim removed 0 bases at V and 2 bases at J, leaving 8 bases unmatched. CDR3 length: 17 residues. Germline CDR1 is MNHEY and CDR2 is SMNVEV (reference sequence). CDR3 DNA: TGTGCCAGCAGTTTATCTCCTAGAAGGACAGGGAACTATGGCTACACCTTC. Its translation is CASSLSPRRTGNYGYTF.

CDR3: CASSPRALSDTQYF. CDR3 DNA sequence: TGTGCCAGCAGCCCCAGGGCCCTGTCAGATACGCAGTATTTT. V is TRBV5-4 and J is TRBJ2-3, with a weak D call TRBD1 (5 bases). Germline loops: CDR1 SGHNT, CDR2 YYREEE (reference sequence). CDR3 length: 14 amino acids. Deletions cut 4 bases from V and 4 bases from J, with 13 bases between.

CDR3 bases: TGTGCCAGCTCTAATGGTCTAAATGAAAAACTGTTTTTT. Amino acids: CASSNGLNEKLFF. The rearrangement joins TRBV18 to TRBJ1-4; D is unresolved. Germline V lookup: CDR1 KGHSH, CDR2 LQKENI. Trimming removed 6 bases from V and 5 bases from J, with 10 bases in between. The CDR3 spans 13 residues.

The chain links TRBV5-1 to TRBJ2-5; a weak D match, TRBD2 (6 bases). This CDR3 has 15 amino acids. CDR1 and CDR2 (germline): SGHRS, YFSETQ. V dropped 4 bases and J dropped 3 bases, with 16 bases sitting between them. CDR3 region: CASSQTGRPEETQYF. CDR3 nucleotides: TGCGCCAGCAGCCAAACGGGGAGGCCTGAAGAGACCCAGTACTTC.

This clone was seen just once. This chain links TRBV11-2 with TRBJ2-1; 10 nucleotides align to TRBD2. The CDR3 totals 16 residues. Looked up from germline, CDR1 is SGHAT and CDR2 is FQNNGV. After removal of 3 bases from V and 3 bases from J, the junction contained 5 bases not matched to a gene. Here the CDR3 reads CASSFSSGGHYNEQFF. The CDR3 bases are TGTGCCAGCAGCTTTTCTAGCGGGGGCCACTACAATGAGCAGTTCTTC.

This clone was seen a few times. V and J are TRBV6-5 and TRBJ1-2; D remains unclear. The CDR3 is 12 residues long. Germline V lookup: CDR1 MNHEY, CDR2 SVGAGI. The V end was cut by 6 bases, the J end by 2 bases, with 7 bases between. In DNA form, the CDR3 reads TGTGCCAGCAGGACTGGGAACTATGGCTACACCTTC. Translated: CASRTGNYGYTF.

The genes are TRBV11-3 and TRBJ2-3, with 9 bases aligning to TRBD1. There are 16 residues in the CDR3. With 1 base clipped from V and 1 base from J, the junction kept 3 bases outside the gene matches. Germline V gene sequence: CDR1 SGHNT, CDR2 YENEEA. Here the CDR3 DNA reads TGTGCCAGCAGCTTAGGGGGACAGGGACGCACAGATACGCAGTATTTT. Residues: CASSLGGQGRTDTQYF. Complete variable domain (other parts from reference TRBV11-3 and TRBJ2-3): EAGVVQSPRYKIIEKKQPVAFWCNPISGHNTLYWYLQNLGQGPELLIRYENEEAVDDSQLPKDRFSAERLKGVDSTLKIQPAELGDSAVYLCASSLGGQGRTDTQYFGPGTRLTVL.

The chain uses TRBV27 and TRBJ1-1, with a weak D call TRBD1 (6 bases). Looked up from germline, CDR1 is MNHEY and CDR2 is SMNVEV (reference sequence). This CDR3 region has 15 residues. The V end lost 7 bases, the J end lost 1 base, and 16 bases lay between the germline ends. The CDR3 region has the DNA TGTGCCAGCACCGCCACAGGGAAGGGGAACACTGAAGCTTTCTTT. It codes for CASTATGKGNTEAFF.

This chain uses TRBV28 with TRBJ2-6, with 10 bases identical to TRBD2. The CDR3 extends over 17 amino acids. The ends lost 8 bases at V and 0 bases at J; junction bases unmatched: 7. In germline, CDR1 is MDHEN, CDR2 SYDVKM. CDR3 region: CASHSGGPHSGANVLTF. CDR3 nucleotide sequence: TGTGCCAGCCATAGCGGGGGGCCTCACTCTGGGGCCAACGTCCTGACTTTC. The full variable domain, rest sourced from reference TRBV28 and TRBJ2-6, is DVKVTQSSRYLVKRTGEKVFLECVQDMDHENMFWYRQDPGLGLRLIYFSYDVKMKEKGDIPEGYSVSREKKERFSLILESASTNQTSMYLCASHSGGPHSGANVLTFGAGSRLTVL.

This clone was counted once. The chain uses TRBV6-6 and TRBJ1-6, with a tentative D call TRBD1 (6 bases). The V gene lost 9 bases and the J gene lost 2 bases, with 14 bases spanning the gap. The germline CDR1 and CDR2 sequences are MNHNY and SVGAGI (reference sequence). The CDR3 has 15 amino acids. The CDR3 sequence is CASNTGQAYNSPLHF. CDR3 DNA sequence: TGTGCCAGTAATACAGGGCAAGCCTATAATTCACCCCTCCACTTT.

The rearrangement links TRBV18 to TRBJ2-5, with 8 bases that match TRBD1. V gave up 3 bases and J gave up 4 bases; unmatched junction bases: 1. CDR1 and CDR2 (germline): KGHSH, LQKENI. The CDR3 contains 13 residues. CDR3 sequence: CASSPTGVETQYF. Here the CDR3 DNA reads TGTGCCAGCTCACCGACAGGGGTAGAGACCCAGTACTTC.

The chain is built from TRBV6-1 and TRBJ1-1, with TRBD1 matching 8 bases. CDR1 is MNHNS, CDR2 SASEGT, per germline. Trimming cost V 0 bases and J 9 bases; bases outside gene matches: 9. The CDR3 has 15 residues. The CDR3 region has the DNA TGTGCCAGCAGTGAAGCGTCAGGGGGCAGTAGAAAAGCTTTCTTT. Amino acid sequence: CASSEASGGSRKAFF.

The chain links TRBV6-6 to TRBJ1-1, with a tentative D call TRBD1 (5 bases). This CDR3 region has 15 residues. The germline V gene encodes CDR1 MNHNY and CDR2 SVGAGI (reference sequence). V was trimmed by 8 bases and J by 5 bases, leaving 21 bases between them. CDR3 in DNA: TGTGCCAGCCGAGCCCCCGGGCAGGGTTGGACTGAAGCTTTCTTT. It encodes CASRAPGQGWTEAFF.

The chain joins TRBV2 to TRBJ2-3, with 7 bases fitting TRBD2. The CDR3 extends over 16 amino acids. The V gene end was trimmed by 3 bases and the J gene end by 1 base; junction bases not matched to a gene: 7. Germline V gene data show CDR1 as SNHLY and CDR2 as FYNNEI. This CDR3 reads CASSEGRLAGTDTQYF. The CDR3 DNA sequence: TGTGCCAGCAGTGAGGGTCGGCTAGCGGGCACAGATACGCAGTATTTT. The entire variable domain, with the rest obtained from reference TRBV2 and TRBJ2-3, is as follows: EPEVTQTPSHQVTQMGQEVILRCVPISNHLYFYWYRQILGQKVEFLVSFYNNEISEKSEIFDDQFSVERPDGSNFTLKIRSTKLEDSAMYFCASSEGRLAGTDTQYFGPGTRLTVL.

This clone occurred once. The chain couples TRBV29-1 to TRBJ2-7; 10 positions match TRBD2. The CDR3 loop spans 14 amino acids. CDR1 SQVTM and CDR2 ANQGSEA come from the germline V gene. V shed 5 bases, J shed 5 bases, and the junction held 9 bases outside the gene matches. CDR3 in amino acids: CSVSASGRADEQYF. DNA for the CDR3: TGCAGCGTTTCCGCTAGCGGGAGAGCCGACGAGCAGTACTTC.

This clone was detected only once. This chain connects TRBV19 to TRBJ1-4; 8 bases align to TRBD1. The CDR3 spans 15 residues. V was clipped by 3 bases and J by 8 bases; unmatched bases: 8. Germline values: CDR1 LNHDA, CDR2 SQIVND (reference sequence). CDR3 sequence: CASSMRDRRSEKLFF. Written as DNA, the CDR3 is TGTGCCAGTAGTATGAGGGACAGGCGGAGCGAAAAACTGTTTTTT.

V and J are TRBV28 and TRBJ2-1, with 7 positions matching TRBD1. Trimming took 7 bases from V and 0 from J; bases not matched to a gene: 9. The CDR3 runs to 16 residues. Germline V gene sequence: CDR1 MDHEN, CDR2 SYDVKM. This CDR3 reads CASKERQGPSYNEQFF. The DNA for the CDR3 is TGTGCCAGCAAGGAACGACAGGGACCCTCCTACAATGAGCAGTTCTTC.

The genes are TRBV10-3 and TRBJ1-4, with D perhaps matching TRBD1 (6 bases). V lost 3 bases, J lost 8 bases, and 10 bases lay in between. Germline lookup yields CDR1 ENHRY and CDR2 SYGVKD. There are 13 residues in the CDR3. CDR3 residues: CAISERQGEKLFF. The CDR3, as DNA: TGTGCCATCAGTGAAAGGCAGGGGGAAAAACTGTTTTTT.

The chain links TRBV6-6 to TRBJ1-4, with 7 bases that match TRBD1. This CDR3 has 13 amino acids. Germline-derived CDR1 and CDR2 are MNHNY and SVGAGI (reference sequence). J was trimmed by 7 bases and V by 8 bases; bases with no gene match: 7. The CDR3, as DNA: TGTGCCAGCTCGAGACAGGGTCCTGAAAAACTGTTTTTT. This sequence encodes CASSRQGPEKLFF.